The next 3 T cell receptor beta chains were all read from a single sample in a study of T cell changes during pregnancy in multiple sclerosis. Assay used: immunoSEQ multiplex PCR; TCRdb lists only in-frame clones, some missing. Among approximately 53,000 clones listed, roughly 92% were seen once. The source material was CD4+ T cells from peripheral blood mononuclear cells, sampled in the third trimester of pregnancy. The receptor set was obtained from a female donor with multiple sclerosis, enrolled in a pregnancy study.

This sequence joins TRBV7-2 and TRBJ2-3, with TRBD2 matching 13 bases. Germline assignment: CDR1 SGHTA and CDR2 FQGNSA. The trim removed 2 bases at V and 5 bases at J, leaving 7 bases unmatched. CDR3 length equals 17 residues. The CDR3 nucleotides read TGTGCCAGCAGCTTATCCGGGACTAGCGGGGCAGGAGATACGCAGTATTTT. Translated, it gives CASSLSGTSGAGDTQYF.

The CDR3 reads CASSLVSRAQETQYF. CDR3 nucleotides: TGTGCCAGCAGCTTAGTTTCCCGAGCCCAAGAGACCCAGTACTTC. V and J are TRBV7-2 and TRBJ2-5; D call uncertain. This CDR3 region has 15 residues. Germline V gene sequence: CDR1 SGHTA, CDR2 FQGNSA. Deletions cut 1 base from V and 1 base from J, with 10 bases between.

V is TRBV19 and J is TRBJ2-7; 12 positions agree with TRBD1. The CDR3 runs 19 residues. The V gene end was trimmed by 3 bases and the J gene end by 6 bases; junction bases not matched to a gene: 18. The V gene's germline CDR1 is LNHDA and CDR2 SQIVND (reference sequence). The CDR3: CASSIHFTLTGTGGSEQYF. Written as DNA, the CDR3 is TGTGCCAGTAGTATCCACTTTACCTTGACCGGGACAGGGGGCAGCGAGCAGTACTTC.